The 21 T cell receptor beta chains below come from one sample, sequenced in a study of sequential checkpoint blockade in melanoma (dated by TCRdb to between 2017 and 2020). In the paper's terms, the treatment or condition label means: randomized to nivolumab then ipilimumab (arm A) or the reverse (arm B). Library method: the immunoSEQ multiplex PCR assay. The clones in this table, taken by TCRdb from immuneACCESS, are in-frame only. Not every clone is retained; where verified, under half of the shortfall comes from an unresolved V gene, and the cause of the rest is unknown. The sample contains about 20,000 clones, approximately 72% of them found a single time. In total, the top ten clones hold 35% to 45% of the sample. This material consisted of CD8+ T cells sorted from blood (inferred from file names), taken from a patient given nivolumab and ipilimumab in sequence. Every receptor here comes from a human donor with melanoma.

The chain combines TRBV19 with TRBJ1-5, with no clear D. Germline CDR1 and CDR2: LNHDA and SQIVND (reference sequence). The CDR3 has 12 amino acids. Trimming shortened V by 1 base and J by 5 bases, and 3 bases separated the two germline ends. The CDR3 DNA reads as TGTGCCAGTAGTATAGCTTATCAGCCCCAGCATTTT. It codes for CASSIAYQPQHF.

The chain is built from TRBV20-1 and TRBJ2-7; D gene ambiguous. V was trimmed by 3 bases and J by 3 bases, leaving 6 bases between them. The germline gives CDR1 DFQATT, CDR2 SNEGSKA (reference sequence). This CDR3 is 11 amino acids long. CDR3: CSARAIYEQYF. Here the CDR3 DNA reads TGCAGTGCTAGGGCCATCTACGAGCAGTACTTC.

CDR3 protein: CASSTTGYSNQPQHF. The CDR3 nucleotides are TGTGCCAGTAGTACCACAGGGTATAGCAATCAGCCCCAGCATTTT. This chain connects TRBV19 to TRBJ1-5, with a weak D call TRBD1 (6 bases). The CDR3 is made up of 15 amino acids. Trimming stripped 4 bases from V and 0 bases from J, with 10 bases between. Germline assignment: CDR1 LNHDA and CDR2 SQIVND (reference sequence).

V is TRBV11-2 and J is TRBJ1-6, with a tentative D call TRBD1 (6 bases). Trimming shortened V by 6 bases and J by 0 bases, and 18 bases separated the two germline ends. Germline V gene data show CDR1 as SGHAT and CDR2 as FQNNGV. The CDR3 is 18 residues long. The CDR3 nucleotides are TGTGCCAGCAGGGGTGGAAGGACAGATAGCTCCTATAATTCACCCCTCCACTTT. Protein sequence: CASRGGRTDSSYNSPLHF.

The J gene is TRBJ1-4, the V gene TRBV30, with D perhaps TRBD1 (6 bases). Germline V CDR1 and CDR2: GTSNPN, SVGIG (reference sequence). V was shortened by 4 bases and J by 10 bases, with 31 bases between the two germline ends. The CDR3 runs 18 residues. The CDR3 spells CAWIAETGQSEIVRKLFF. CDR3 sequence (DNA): TGTGCCTGGATTGCAGAGACCGGACAGTCGGAAATCGTCCGAAAACTGTTTTTT.

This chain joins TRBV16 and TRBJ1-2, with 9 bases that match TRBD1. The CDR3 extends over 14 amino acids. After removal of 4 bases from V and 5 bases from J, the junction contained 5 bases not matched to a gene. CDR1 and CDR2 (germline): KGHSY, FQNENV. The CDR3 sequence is CASSLGQGWYGYTF. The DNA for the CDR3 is TGTGCCAGCAGCCTCGGACAGGGGTGGTATGGCTACACCTTC.

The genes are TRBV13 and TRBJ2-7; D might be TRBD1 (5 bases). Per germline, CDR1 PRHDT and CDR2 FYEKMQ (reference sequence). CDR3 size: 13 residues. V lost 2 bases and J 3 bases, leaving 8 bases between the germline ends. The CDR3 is CASSLSTDYEQYF. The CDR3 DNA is TGTGCCAGCAGCTTATCGACAGACTACGAGCAGTACTTC.

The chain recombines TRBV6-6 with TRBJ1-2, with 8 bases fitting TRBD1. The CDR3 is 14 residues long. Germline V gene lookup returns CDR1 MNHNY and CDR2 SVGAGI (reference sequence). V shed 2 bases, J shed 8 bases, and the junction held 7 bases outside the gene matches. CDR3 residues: CASSYDQGAWGYTF. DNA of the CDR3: TGTGCCAGCAGTTACGACCAGGGGGCGTGGGGCTACACCTTC.

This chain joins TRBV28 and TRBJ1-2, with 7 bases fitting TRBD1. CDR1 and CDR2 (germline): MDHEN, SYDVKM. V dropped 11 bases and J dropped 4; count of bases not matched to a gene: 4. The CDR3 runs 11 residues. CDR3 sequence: CACWTGYGYTF. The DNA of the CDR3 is TGTGCCTGCTGGACAGGCTATGGCTACACCTTC.

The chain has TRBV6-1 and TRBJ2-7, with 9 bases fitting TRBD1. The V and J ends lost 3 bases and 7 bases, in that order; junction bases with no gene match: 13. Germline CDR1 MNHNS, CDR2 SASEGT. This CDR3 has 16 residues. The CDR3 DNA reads TGTGCCAGCAGTGAGCACATGTCCCGGGACAGGGCTGAGCAGTACTTC. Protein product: CASSEHMSRDRAEQYF.

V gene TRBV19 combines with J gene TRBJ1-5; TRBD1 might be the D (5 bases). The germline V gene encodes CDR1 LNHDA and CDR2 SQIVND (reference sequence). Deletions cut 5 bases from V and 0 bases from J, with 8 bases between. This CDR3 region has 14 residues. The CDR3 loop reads CASSLDSSNQPQHF. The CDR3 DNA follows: TGTGCCAGTAGTCTCGACAGTAGCAATCAGCCCCAGCATTTT.

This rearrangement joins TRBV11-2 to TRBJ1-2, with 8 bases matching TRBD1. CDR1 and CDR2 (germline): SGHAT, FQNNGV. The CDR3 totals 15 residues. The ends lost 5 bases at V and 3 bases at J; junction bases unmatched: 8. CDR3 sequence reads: CASSMYRGGDYGYTF. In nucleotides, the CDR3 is TGTGCCAGCAGCATGTACAGGGGGGGAGACTATGGCTACACCTTC.

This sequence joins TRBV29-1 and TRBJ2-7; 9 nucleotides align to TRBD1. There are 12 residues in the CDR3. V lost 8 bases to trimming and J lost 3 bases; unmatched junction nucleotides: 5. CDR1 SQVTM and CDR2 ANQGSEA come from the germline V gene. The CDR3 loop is CSTRTGDYEQYF. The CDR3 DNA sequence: TGCAGCACTAGGACAGGGGACTACGAGCAGTACTTC.

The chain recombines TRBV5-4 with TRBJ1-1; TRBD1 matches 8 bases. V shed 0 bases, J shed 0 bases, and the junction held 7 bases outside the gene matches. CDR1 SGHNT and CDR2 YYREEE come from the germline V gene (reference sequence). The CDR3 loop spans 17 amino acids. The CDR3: CASSLDRGGFMNTEAFF. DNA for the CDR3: TGTGCCAGCAGCTTGGACAGGGGGGGGTTTATGAACACTGAAGCTTTCTTT.

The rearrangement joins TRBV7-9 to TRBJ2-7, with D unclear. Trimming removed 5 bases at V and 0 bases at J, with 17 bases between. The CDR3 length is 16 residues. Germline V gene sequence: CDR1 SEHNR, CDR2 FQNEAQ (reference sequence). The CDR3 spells CASSPPEAEVSYEQYF. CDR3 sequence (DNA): TGTGCCAGCAGCCCCCCCGAGGCCGAGGTCTCCTACGAGCAGTACTTC.

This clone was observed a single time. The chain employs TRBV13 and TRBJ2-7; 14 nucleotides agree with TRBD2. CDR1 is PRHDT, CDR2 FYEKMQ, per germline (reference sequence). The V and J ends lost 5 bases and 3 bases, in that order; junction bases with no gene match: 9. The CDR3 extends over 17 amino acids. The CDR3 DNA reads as TGTGCCAGCAGCCTTGGGACTAGCGGGGGAAAAGACTACGAGCAGTACTTC. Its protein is CASSLGTSGGKDYEQYF. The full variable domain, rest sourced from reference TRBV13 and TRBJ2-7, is AAGVIQSPRHLIKEKRETATLKCYPIPRHDTVYWYQQGPGQDPQFLISFYEKMQSDKGSIPDRFSAQQFSDYHSELNMSSLELGDSALYFCASSLGTSGGKDYEQYFGPGTRLTVT.

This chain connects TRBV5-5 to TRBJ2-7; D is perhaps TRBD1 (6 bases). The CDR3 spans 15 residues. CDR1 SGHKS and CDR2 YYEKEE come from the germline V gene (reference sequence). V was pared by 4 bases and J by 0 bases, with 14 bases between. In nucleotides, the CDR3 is TGTGCCAGCAGCCCCAGGACAGCCCACTCCTACGAGCAGTACTTC. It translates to CASSPRTAHSYEQYF.

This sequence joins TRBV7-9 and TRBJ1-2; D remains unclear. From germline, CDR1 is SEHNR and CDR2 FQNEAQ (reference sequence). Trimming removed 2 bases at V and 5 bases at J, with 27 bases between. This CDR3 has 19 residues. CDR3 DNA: TGTGCCAGCAGCTTACCAGGAGGGATACCGGGTCCAGACGGGTATGGCTACACCTTC. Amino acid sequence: CASSLPGGIPGPDGYGYTF.

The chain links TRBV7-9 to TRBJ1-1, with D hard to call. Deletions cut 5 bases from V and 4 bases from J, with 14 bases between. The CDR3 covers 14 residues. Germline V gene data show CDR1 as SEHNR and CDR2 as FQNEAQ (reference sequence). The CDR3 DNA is TGTGCCAGCAGCCTAACCTCACGACTCACTGAAGCTTTCTTT. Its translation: CASSLTSRLTEAFF. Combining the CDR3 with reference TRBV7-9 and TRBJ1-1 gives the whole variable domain DTGVSQNPRHKITKRGQNVTFRCDPISEHNRLYWYRQTLGQGPEFLTYFQNEAQLEKSRLLSDRFSAERPKGSFSTLEIQRTEQGDSAMYLCASSLTSRLTEAFFGQGTRLTVV.

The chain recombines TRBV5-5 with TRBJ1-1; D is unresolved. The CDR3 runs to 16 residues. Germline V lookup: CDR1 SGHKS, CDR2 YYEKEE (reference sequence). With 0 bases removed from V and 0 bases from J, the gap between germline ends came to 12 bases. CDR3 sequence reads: CASSLGQALLNTEAFF. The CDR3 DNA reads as TGTGCCAGCAGCTTGGGCCAGGCCCTTCTGAACACTGAAGCTTTCTTT.

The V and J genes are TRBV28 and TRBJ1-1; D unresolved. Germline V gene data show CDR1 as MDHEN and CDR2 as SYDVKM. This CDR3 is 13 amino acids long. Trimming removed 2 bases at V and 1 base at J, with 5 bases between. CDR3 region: CASSLGRNTEAFF. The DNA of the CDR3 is TGTGCCAGCAGTTTAGGGAGGAACACTGAAGCTTTCTTT.